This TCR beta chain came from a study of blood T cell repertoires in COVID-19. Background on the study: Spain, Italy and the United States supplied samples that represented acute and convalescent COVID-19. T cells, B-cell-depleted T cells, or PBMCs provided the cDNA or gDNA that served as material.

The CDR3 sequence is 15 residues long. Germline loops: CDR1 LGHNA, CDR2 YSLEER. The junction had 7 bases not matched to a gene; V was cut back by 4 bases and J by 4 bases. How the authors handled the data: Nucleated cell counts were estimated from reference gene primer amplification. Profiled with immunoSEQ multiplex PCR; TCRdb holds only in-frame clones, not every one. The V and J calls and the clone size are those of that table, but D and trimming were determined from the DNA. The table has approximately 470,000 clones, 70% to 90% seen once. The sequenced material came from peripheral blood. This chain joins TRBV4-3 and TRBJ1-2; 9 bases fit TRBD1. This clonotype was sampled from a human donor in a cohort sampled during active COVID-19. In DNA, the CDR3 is TGCGCCAGCAGCCCGGGGACAGGGAATCGCTATGGCTACACCTTC. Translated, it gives CASSPGTGNRYGYTF.